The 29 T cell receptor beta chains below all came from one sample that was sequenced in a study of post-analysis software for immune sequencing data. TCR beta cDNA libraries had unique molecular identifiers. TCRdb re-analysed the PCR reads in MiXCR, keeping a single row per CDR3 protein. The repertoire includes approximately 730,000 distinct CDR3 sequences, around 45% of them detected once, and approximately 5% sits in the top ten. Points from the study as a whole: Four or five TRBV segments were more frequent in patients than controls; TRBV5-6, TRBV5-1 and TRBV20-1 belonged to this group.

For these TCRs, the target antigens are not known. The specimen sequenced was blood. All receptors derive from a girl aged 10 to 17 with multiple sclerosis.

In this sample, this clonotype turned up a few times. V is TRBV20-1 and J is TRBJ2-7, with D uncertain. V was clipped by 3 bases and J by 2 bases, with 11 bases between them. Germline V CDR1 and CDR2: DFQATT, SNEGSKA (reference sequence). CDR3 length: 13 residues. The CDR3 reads CSASNPTAYEQYF. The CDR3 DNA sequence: TGCAGTGCTAGCAACCCCACAGCCTACGAGCAGTACTTC.

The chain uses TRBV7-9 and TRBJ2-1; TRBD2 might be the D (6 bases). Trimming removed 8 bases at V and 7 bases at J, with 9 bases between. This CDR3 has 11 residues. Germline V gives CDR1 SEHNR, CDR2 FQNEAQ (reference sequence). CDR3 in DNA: TGTGCCAGCGGAGGGTGGAATGAGCAGTTCTTC. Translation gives CASGGWNEQFF.

DNA for the CDR3: TGCGCCAGCAGCCAAGGATTCCCCGGGACAGGTTTTTTGGGAGGCTACACCTTC. It codes for CASSQGFPGTGFLGGYTF. The J gene is TRBJ1-2, the V gene TRBV4-3; TRBD1 matches at 8 bases. J lost 8 bases, V lost 1 base, and 18 bases had no gene match. The CDR3 contains 18 residues. In germline, CDR1 is LGHNA, CDR2 YSLEER.

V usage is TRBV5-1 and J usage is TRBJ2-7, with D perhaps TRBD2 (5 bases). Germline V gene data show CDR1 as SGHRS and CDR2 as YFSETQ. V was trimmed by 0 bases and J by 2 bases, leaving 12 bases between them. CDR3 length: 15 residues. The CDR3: CASSLDGGDPYEQYF. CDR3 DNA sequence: TGCGCCAGCAGCTTGGATGGAGGCGACCCCTACGAGCAGTACTTC.

CDR3 protein: CSARDESGTEAFF. In nucleotides, the CDR3 is TGCAGTGCTAGAGATGAGTCGGGGACTGAAGCTTTCTTT. The rearrangement joins TRBV20-1 to TRBJ1-1; D ambiguous. Germline V gene sequence: CDR1 DFQATT, CDR2 SNEGSKA (reference sequence). Trimming took 0 bases from V and 5 from J, leaving 10 bases between them. This CDR3 is built from 13 residues.

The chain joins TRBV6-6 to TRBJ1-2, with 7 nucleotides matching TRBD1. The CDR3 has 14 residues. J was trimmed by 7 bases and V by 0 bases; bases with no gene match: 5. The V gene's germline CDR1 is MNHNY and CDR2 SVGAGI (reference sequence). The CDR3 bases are TGTGCCAGCAGTTACTCTGACAGGGTTCGTGGCTACACCTTC. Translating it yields CASSYSDRVRGYTF.

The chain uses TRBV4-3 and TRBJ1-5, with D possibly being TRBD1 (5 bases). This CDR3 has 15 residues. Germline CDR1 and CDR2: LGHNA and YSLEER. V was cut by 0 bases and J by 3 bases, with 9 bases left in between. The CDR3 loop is CASSQDDSSNQPQHF. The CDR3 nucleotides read TGCGCCAGCAGCCAAGATGACAGCTCCAATCAGCCCCAGCATTTT.

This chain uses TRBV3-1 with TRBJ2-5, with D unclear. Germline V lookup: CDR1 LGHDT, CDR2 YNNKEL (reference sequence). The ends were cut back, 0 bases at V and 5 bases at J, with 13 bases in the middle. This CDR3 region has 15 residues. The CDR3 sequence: CASSQDLVVWETQYF. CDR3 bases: TGTGCCAGCAGCCAAGACCTTGTGGTTTGGGAGACCCAGTACTTC.

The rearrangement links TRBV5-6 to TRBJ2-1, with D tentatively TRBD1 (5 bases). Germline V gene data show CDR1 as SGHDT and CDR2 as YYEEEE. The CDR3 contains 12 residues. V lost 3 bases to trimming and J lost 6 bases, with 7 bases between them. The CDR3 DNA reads TGTGCCAGCAGCTATGACAGCAATGAGCAGTTCTTC. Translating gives CASSYDSNEQFF.

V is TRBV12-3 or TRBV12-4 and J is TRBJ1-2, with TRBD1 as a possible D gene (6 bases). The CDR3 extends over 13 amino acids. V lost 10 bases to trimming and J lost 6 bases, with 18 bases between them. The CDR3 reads CAINFRTEDGYTF. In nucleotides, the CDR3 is TGTGCCATCAACTTCCGGACAGAGGATGGCTACACCTTC.

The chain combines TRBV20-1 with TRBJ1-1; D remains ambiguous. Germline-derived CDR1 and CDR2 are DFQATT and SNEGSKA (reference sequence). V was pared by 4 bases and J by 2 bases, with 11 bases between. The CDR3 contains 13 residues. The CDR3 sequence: CSAKIGGNTEAFF. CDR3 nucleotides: TGCAGTGCTAAAATAGGAGGAAACACTGAAGCTTTCTTT.

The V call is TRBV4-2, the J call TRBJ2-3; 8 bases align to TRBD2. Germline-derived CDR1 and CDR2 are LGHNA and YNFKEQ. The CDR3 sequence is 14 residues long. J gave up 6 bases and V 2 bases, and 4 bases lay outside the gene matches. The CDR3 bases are TGTGCCAGCAGCCAACGGGAGGGCGGGGATACGCAGTATTTT. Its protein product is CASSQREGGDTQYF.

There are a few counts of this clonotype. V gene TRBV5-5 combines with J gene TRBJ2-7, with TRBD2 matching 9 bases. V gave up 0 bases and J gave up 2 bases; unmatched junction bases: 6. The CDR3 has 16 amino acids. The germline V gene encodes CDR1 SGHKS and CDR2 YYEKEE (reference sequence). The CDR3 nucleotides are TGTGCCAGCAGCTTGGCCCCTAGCGGGGCCCCCTACGAGCAGTACTTC. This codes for CASSLAPSGAPYEQYF.

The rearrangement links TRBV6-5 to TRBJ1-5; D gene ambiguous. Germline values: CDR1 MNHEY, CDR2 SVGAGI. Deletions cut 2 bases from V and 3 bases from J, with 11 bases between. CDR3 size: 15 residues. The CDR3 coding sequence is TGTGCCAGCAGTTACGGCGGATACACCAATCAGCCCCAGCATTTT. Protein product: CASSYGGYTNQPQHF.

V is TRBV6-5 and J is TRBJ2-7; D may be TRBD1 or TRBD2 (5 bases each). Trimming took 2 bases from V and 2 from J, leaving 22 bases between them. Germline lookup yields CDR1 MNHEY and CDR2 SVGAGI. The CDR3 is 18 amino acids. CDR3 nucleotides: TGTGCCAGCAGTTACGGGGGACGGGGACCGTGGGGCACCTACGAGCAGTACTTC. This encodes CASSYGGRGPWGTYEQYF.

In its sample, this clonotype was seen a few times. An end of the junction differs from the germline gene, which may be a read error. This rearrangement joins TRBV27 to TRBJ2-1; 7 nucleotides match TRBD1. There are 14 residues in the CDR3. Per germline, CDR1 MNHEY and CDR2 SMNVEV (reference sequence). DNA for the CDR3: TGTGCCAGCACCCTGGACAGGTCCTACGATGAGCAGTTCTTC. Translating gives CASTLDRSYDEQFF.

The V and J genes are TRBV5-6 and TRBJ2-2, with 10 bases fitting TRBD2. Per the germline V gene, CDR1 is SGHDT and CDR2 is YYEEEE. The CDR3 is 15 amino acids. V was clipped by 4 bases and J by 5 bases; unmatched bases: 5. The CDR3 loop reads CASSPRLAGTGELFF. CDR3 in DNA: TGTGCCAGCAGCCCTAGACTAGCGGGTACCGGGGAGCTGTTTTTT.

CDR3 residues: CASSHAGGYTF. The CDR3 DNA sequence: TGTGCCAGCAGCCACGCTGGGGGGTACACCTTC. The chain employs TRBV28 and TRBJ1-2; D is possibly TRBD1 (5 bases). Germline-derived CDR1 and CDR2 are MDHEN and SYDVKM. Between the trimmed V and J ends, which lost 6 bases and 11 bases, there was a span of 13 bases. The length of the CDR3 is 11 residues.

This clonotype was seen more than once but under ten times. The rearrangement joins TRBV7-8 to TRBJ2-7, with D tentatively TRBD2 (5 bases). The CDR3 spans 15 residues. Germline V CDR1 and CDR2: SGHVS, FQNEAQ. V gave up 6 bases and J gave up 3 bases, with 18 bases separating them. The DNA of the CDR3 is TGTGCCAGCAGTCCTAGGCAGGACTTAAACTACGAGCAGTACTTC. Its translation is CASSPRQDLNYEQYF.

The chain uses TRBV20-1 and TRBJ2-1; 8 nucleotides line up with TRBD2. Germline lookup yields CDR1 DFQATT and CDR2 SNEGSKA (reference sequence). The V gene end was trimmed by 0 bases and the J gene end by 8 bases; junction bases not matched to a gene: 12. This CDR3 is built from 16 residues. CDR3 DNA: TGCAGTGCTAGAGATTCGGAGACTAGCGCCGGGGATGAGCAGTTCTTC. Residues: CSARDSETSAGDEQFF.

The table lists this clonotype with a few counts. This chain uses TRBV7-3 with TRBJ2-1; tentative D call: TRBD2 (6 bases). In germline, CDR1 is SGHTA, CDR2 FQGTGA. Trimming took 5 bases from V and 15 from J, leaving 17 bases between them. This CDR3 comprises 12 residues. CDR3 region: CASSPGGLRMFF. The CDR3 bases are TGTGCCAGCAGCCCCGGAGGGCTGAGAATGTTCTTC.

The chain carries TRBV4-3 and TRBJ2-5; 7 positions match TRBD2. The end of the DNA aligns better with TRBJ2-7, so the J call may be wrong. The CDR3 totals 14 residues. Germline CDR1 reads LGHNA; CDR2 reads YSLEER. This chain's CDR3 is CASSQRRENHEQYF. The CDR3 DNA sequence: TGCGCCAGCAGCCAAAGGCGGGAGAACCACGAGCAGTACTTC.

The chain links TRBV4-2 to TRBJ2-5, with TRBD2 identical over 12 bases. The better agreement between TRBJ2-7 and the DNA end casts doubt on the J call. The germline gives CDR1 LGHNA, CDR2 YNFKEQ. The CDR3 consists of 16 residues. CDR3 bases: TGTGCCAGCAGCCACACTTGGGGACTAGCGGGTTACGAGCAGTACTTC. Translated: CASSHTWGLAGYEQYF.

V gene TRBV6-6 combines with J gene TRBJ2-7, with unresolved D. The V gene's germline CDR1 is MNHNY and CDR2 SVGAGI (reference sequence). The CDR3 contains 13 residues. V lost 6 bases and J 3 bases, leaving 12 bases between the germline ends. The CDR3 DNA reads TGTGCCAGCAGGGGTGACACCGTCTACGAGCAGTACTTC. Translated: CASRGDTVYEQYF.

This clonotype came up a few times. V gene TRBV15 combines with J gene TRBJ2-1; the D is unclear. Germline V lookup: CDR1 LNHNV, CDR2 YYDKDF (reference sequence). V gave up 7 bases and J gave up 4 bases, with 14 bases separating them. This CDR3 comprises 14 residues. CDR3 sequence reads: CATKGSIGYNEQFF. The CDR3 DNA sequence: TGTGCCACCAAGGGTTCTATCGGATACAATGAGCAGTTCTTC.

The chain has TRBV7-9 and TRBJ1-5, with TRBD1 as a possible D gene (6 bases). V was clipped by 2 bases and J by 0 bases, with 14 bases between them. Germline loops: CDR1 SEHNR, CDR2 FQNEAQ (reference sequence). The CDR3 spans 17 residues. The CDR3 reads CASSLLGGEGSNQPQHF. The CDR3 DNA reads TGTGCCAGCAGCTTACTGGGGGGCGAAGGTAGCAATCAGCCCCAGCATTTT.

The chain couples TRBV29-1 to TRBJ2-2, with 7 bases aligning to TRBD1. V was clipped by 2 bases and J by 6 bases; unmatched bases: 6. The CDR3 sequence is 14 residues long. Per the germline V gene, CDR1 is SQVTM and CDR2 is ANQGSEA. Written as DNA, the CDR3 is TGCAGCGTTGAACCTCAGGGGGTGGCCGGGGAGCTGTTTTTT. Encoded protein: CSVEPQGVAGELFF.

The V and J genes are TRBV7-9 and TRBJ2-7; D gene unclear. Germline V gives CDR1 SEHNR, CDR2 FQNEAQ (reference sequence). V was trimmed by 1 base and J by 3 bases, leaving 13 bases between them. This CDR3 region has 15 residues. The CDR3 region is CASSLDKASYYEQYF. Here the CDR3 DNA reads TGTGCCAGCAGCTTAGATAAGGCCAGTTACTACGAGCAGTACTTC. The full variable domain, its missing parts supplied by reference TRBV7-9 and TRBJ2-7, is DTGVSQNPRHKITKRGQNVTFRCDPISEHNRLYWYRQTLGQGPEFLTYFQNEAQLEKSRLLSDRFSAERPKGSFSTLEIQRTEQGDSAMYLCASSLDKASYYEQYFGPGTRLTVT.

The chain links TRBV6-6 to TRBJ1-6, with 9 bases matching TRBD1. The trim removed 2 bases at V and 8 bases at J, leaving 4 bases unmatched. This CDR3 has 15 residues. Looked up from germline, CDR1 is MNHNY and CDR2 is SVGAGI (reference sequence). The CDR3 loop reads CASSYVRDRDSPLHF. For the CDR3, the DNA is TGTGCCAGCAGTTACGTCCGGGACAGGGATTCACCCCTCCACTTT.